This T cell receptor beta chain was sequenced during a study of cytomegalovirus exposure and HLA in healthy donors. Both 60 Vbeta primers and 13 Jbeta primers went into the PCR. Using immunoSEQ multiplex PCR, the repertoire was profiled, and TCRdb retains in-frame clones only, with some absent. The sample carries about 200,000 clones, approximately 79% recorded once. CDR3 length: 15 residues. The germline V gene has CDR1 SGHAT and CDR2 FQDESV (reference sequence). The trim removed 4 bases at V and 2 bases at J, leaving 7 bases unmatched. In the case of this clone: Its antigen is not identified.

Study-wide results and limits: Productive rates of about 87% or about 30% were seen for most TCR beta V segments in an earlier analysis. TCR beta chains associated with HLA were, in a later analysis, more clonally expanded than equally common others. In a later analysis, a missense DCLRE1C variant was linked to TCR beta V- and J-gene trimming.

The source material was PBMCs. The clonotype was recovered from a man younger than 35 in good health and CMV-seronegative. This sequence joins TRBV11-1 and TRBJ2-7; 8 nucleotides align to TRBD1. The CDR3 nucleotides are TGTGCCAGCAGCTCCCCTGAGACAGGGGCCTACGAGCAGTACTTC. Translating gives CASSSPETGAYEQYF.